A selection of T cell receptor beta chains follows, all from one sample in a study of shared T cell receptors in the human thymus. The table came from immunoSEQ multiplex PCR; TCRdb's copy has only in-frame clones and leaves some out. The sample lists 700,000 or so clones, 80% to 90% occurring once. This sample was shared with a second study, whose subject was human thymus T cells.

Sequences were obtained from thymocytes. These receptors came from a girl in the first two years of life with a congenital heart defect. CDR3s include the opening cysteine and the closing phenylalanine or tryptophan. A D gene is named only where the DNA matches it firmly. Size values are once, few and many counts, or a class for expanded clones, and some rows have none.

V gene,D gene,J gene,CDR3 length,clone size,CDR3 protein,CDR3 DNA
TRBV12-5,TRBD1,TRBJ1-1,17,.,CASGRDRGSSVNTEAFF,TGTGCTAGTGGACGGGACAGGGGGAGTAGTGTGAACACTGAAGCTTTCTTT
TRBV9,TRBD2,TRBJ2-5,16,.,CASSVELAGGLKTQYF,TGTGCCAGCAGCGTAGAACTAGCGGGGGGGCTGAAGACCCAGTACTTC
TRBV10-3,TRBD1,TRBJ1-1,16,.,CAISEESGTGSIEAFF,TGTGCCATCAGTGAGGAATCCGGGACAGGGTCTATTGAAGCTTTCTTT
TRBV7-9,TRBD2,TRBJ2-2,17,.,CASSLATSGGVTGELFF,TGTGCCAGCAGCTTAGCCACTAGCGGGGGCGTTACCGGGGAGCTGTTTTTT
TRBV4-3,TRBD1,TRBJ2-7,15,.,CASSQRTGGRNEQYF,TGCGCCAGCAGCCAACGGACAGGGGGCCGGAACGAGCAGTACTTC
TRBV6-6,TRBD1,TRBJ2-7,14,few,CASSYWDRVYEQYF,TGTGCCAGCAGTTACTGGGACAGGGTCTACGAGCAGTACTTC
TRBV2,.,TRBJ1-5,12,.,CASSAHRQPQHF,TGTGCCAGCAGTGCCCACAGGCAGCCCCAGCATTTT
TRBV7-2,.,TRBJ2-7,15,.,CASSSEIDISYEQYF,TGTGCCAGCAGCTCAGAAATAGACATCTCCTACGAGCAGTACTTC
TRBV7-2,.,TRBJ1-2,13,.,CASSPGGQYGYTF,TGTGCCAGCAGCCCGGGGGGGCAATATGGCTACACCTTC
TRBV19,.,TRBJ2-6,13,.,CATQGSGANVLTF,TGTGCCACCCAGGGCTCTGGGGCCAACGTCCTGACTTTC
TRBV7-9,.,TRBJ1-4,16,.,CASSANPGEPNEKLFF,TGTGCCAGCAGCGCCAATCCAGGGGAACCTAATGAAAAACTGTTTTTT
TRBV27,TRBD1,TRBJ2-7,15,.,CASSNRDRGTYEQYF,TGTGCCAGCAGCAACCGGGACAGGGGTACTTACGAGCAGTACTTC
TRBV2,.,TRBJ2-3,15,.,CASSDGASLTDTQYF,TGTGCCAGCAGTGATGGGGCTAGTCTCACAGATACGCAGTATTTT
TRBV2,.,TRBJ2-1,14,.,CASSPKASTNEQFF,TGTGCCAGCAGCCCAAAGGCTAGCACCAATGAGCAGTTCTTC
TRBV10-1,TRBD1,TRBJ2-5,15,few,CASSHDRGAHETQYF,TGCGCCAGCAGTCACGACAGGGGGGCCCACGAGACCCAGTACTTC
TRBV10-2,TRBD1,TRBJ1-1,14,.,CASRTGGEITEAFF,TGCGCCAGCAGGACAGGGGGGGAAATCACTGAAGCTTTCTTT
TRBV7-8,TRBD1,TRBJ1-4,14,.,CASSRDRRHEKLFF,TGTGCCAGCAGCCGGGACAGAAGACACGAAAAACTGTTTTTT
TRBV7-9,.,TRBJ1-2,15,.,CASSLEHRSNYGYTF,TGTGCCAGCAGCTTAGAGCACCGGTCTAACTATGGCTACACCTTC
TRBV12-5,.,TRBJ1-5,13,.,CASGFRFDQPQHF,TGTGCTAGTGGTTTCCGGTTCGATCAGCCCCAGCATTTT
TRBV7-2,.,TRBJ1-4,15,.,CASSLGPAGNEKLFF,TGTGCCAGCAGCTTGGGCCCAGCGGGGAATGAAAAACTGTTTTTT
TRBV14,TRBD1,TRBJ2-5,14,.,CASSPSDRQETQYF,TGTGCCAGCAGCCCGTCGGACAGGCAAGAGACCCAGTACTTC
TRBV7-9,TRBD1,TRBJ2-1,18,.,CASSLGGLTGGPYNEQFF,TGTGCCAGCAGCTTAGGGGGGTTGACAGGGGGCCCTTACAATGAGCAGTTCTTC
TRBV7-9,.,TRBJ2-5,15,.,CASSLMRETEETQYF,TGTGCCAGCAGCTTAATGCGGGAAACAGAAGAGACCCAGTACTTC
TRBV11-2,TRBD2,TRBJ2-1,18,.,CASSLRPAGTRTNNEQFF,TGTGCCAGCAGCTTACGCCCAGCCGGGACTAGAACCAACAATGAGCAGTTCTTC
TRBV5-1,TRBD2,TRBJ2-5,15,.,CASSPQNLAEETQYF,TGCGCCAGCAGCCCCCAGAATCTAGCGGAAGAGACCCAGTACTTC
TRBV4-1,TRBD1,TRBJ2-1,17,.,CASSPPFRGSSYNEQFF,TGCGCCAGCAGCCCTCCCTTCAGGGGGAGCTCCTACAATGAGCAGTTCTTC
TRBV9,TRBD1,TRBJ1-1,15,.,CASSPRTGLNTEAFF,TGTGCCAGCAGCCCCAGGACAGGGTTGAACACTGAAGCTTTCTTT
TRBV25-1,TRBD1,TRBJ1-1,14,.,CASSGGTGRAEAFF,TGTGCCAGCAGTGGGGGGACAGGGCGGGCTGAAGCTTTCTTT
TRBV15,.,TRBJ2-3,20,few,CATSRDEGRAVLTYTDTQYF,TGTGCCACCAGCAGAGATGAAGGCAGGGCCGTCCTTACATACACAGATACGCAGTATTTT
TRBV18,TRBD1,TRBJ1-1,15,.,CASSPGTGEGVEAFF,TGTGCCAGCTCTCCCGGGACAGGGGAAGGGGTTGAAGCTTTCTTT
TRBV30,TRBD1,TRBJ1-1,18,few,CAWSPQGTGAFMNTEAFF,TGTGCCTGGAGTCCACAAGGGACAGGGGCCTTCATGAACACTGAAGCTTTCTTT
TRBV4-3,TRBD1,TRBJ2-7,16,.,CASSQDRQGGTYEQYF,TGCGCCAGCAGCCAAGATAGACAGGGGGGAACCTACGAGCAGTACTTC
TRBV11-2,TRBD1,TRBJ1-2,16,.,CASSQGQGRANYGYTF,TGTGCCAGCAGCCAGGGACAGGGTAGGGCTAACTATGGCTACACCTTC
TRBV6-5,TRBD1,TRBJ1-1,13,.,CASKPGQITEAFF,TGTGCCAGCAAACCGGGACAGATTACTGAAGCTTTCTTT
TRBV19,TRBD1,TRBJ1-2,14,.,CASSPSTGGYGYTF,TGTGCCAGTAGTCCAAGTACAGGGGGCTATGGCTACACCTTC
TRBV11-2,.,TRBJ2-3,15,.,CASSPSPMGTDTQYF,TGTGCCAGCAGCCCTAGTCCCATGGGCACAGATACGCAGTATTTT
TRBV9,.,TRBJ1-2,15,.,CASSVASGTRSGYTF,TGTGCCAGCAGCGTAGCCTCCGGGACAAGGAGTGGCTACACCTTC
TRBV6-1,.,TRBJ2-7,17,few,CASSEVWRAEDYYEQYF,TGTGCCAGCAGTGAAGTGTGGCGCGCCGAGGACTACTACGAGCAGTACTTC
TRBV9,.,TRBJ1-1,15,.,CASSVVAIQNTEAFF,TGTGCCAGCAGCGTAGTGGCAATACAGAACACTGAAGCTTTCTTT
TRBV4-2,TRBD2,TRBJ2-7,15,.,CASSQGQRGGYEQYF,TGTGCCAGCAGCCAAGGCCAGCGGGGGGGCTACGAGCAGTACTTC
TRBV19,.,TRBJ1-1,13,few,CASSIMEGSGAFF,TGTGCCAGTAGTATAATGGAAGGCTCGGGAGCTTTCTTT
TRBV27,TRBD1,TRBJ2-7,14,.,CASRKGQGAYEQYF,TGTGCCAGCAGGAAGGGACAGGGGGCCTACGAGCAGTACTTC
TRBV7-8,TRBD1,TRBJ2-7,19,.,CASSWVLGQGAFRGYEQYF,TGTGCCAGCAGCTGGGTCTTGGGACAGGGGGCGTTCCGGGGCTACGAGCAGTACTTC
TRBV7-2,.,TRBJ1-1,18,.,CASSFKLYLGQQNTEAFF,TGTGCCAGCAGCTTTAAGCTTTATTTGGGACAACAGAACACTGAAGCTTTCTTT
TRBV2,.,TRBJ2-7,12,.,CASTAGSYEQYF,TGTGCCAGCACGGCGGGATCCTACGAGCAGTACTTC
TRBV5-1,.,TRBJ2-1,12,.,CASSLRVNEQFF,TGCGCCAGCAGCTTACGGGTCAATGAGCAGTTCTTC
TRBV19,TRBD1,TRBJ1-5,15,.,CASSRGQSSNQPQHF,TGTGCCAGTAGCAGGGGACAGAGTAGCAATCAGCCCCAGCATTTT
TRBV12-5,TRBD1,TRBJ1-4,15,few,CASGGTGATNEKLFF,TGTGCTAGTGGTGGGACAGGGGCAACTAATGAAAAACTGTTTTTT
TRBV18,TRBD1,TRBJ2-7,15,.,CASSTGTGAPYEQYF,TGTGCCAGCTCAACCGGGACAGGGGCCCCCTACGAGCAGTACTTC
TRBV27,TRBD2,TRBJ2-7,15,.,CASSSATAGPYEQYF,TGTGCCAGCAGTTCCGCGACAGCGGGGCCCTACGAGCAGTACTTC
TRBV6-4,TRBD1,TRBJ1-2,15,.,CASRGGQEGRTGYTF,TGTGCCAGCAGAGGTGGACAGGAGGGCAGAACTGGCTACACCTTC
TRBV6-1,TRBD1,TRBJ1-5,13,.,CASSLDRAQPQHF,TGTGCCAGCAGTTTGGACAGGGCTCAGCCCCAGCATTTT
TRBV5-3,.,TRBJ1-4,14,few,CARSPTERNEKLFF,TGTGCCAGAAGCCCGACAGAGAGGAATGAAAAACTGTTTTTT
TRBV28,TRBD2,TRBJ2-3,14,.,CASSSGGGTDTQYF,TGTGCCAGCAGTTCGGGGGGTGGCACAGATACGCAGTATTTT
TRBV7-4,TRBD1,TRBJ1-2,14,.,CASSLGRGLNGYTF,TGTGCCAGCAGCTTGGGCAGGGGGCTAAATGGCTACACCTTC
TRBV10-3,.,TRBJ2-7,13,.,CAISGHLSYEQYF,TGTGCCATCAGTGGACATCTATCCTACGAGCAGTACTTC
TRBV15,.,TRBJ1-6,17,few,CATSRDPSPTANSPLHF,TGTGCCACCAGCAGAGATCCATCCCCGACAGCCAATTCACCCCTCCACTTT
TRBV9,TRBD1,TRBJ1-2,16,once,CASSVEGGDRGNGYTF,TGTGCCAGCAGCGTGGAGGGAGGAGACAGGGGAAATGGCTACACCTTC
TRBV11-1,.,TRBJ2-7,17,.,CASSWARGSRAHYEQYF,TGTGCCAGCAGCTGGGCGAGGGGGTCGAGAGCACACTACGAGCAGTACTTC